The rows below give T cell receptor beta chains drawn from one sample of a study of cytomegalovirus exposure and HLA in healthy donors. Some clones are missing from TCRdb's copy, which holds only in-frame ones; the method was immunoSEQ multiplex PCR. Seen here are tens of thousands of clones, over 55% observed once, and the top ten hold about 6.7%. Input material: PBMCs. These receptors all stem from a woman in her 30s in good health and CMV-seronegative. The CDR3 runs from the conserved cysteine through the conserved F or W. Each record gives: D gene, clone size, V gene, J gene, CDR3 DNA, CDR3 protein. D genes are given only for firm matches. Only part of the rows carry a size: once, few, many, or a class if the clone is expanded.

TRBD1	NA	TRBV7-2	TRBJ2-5	TGTGCCAGCAGCTTAGGGGACAGAAAAGAGACCCAGTACTTC	CASSLGDRKETQYF
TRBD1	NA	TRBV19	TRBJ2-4	TGTGCCAGTAGCCCCGCATGGGGACAGGGGATGGGAGCCAAAAACATTCAGTACTTC	CASSPAWGQGMGAKNIQYF
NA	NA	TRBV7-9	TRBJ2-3	TGTGCCAGCAGCTTAGCGTCGGGGGCAGATACGCAGTATTTT	CASSLASGADTQYF
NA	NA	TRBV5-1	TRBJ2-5	TGCGCCAGCAGCGGGGGAGGCGGAACGCAAGAGACCCAGTACTTC	CASSGGGGTQETQYF
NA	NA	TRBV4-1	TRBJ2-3	TGCGCCAGCAGCCAAGTAGCCTCTCTCACAGATACGCAGTATTTT	CASSQVASLTDTQYF
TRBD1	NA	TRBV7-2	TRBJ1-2	TGTGCCAGCAGCTTAGCGCCTCAGGGGGAAGGCTACACCTTC	CASSLAPQGEGYTF
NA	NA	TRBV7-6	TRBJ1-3	TGTGCCAGCAGCTTAAGTATTTCTAGCTCTGGAAACACCATATATTTT	CASSLSISSSGNTIYF
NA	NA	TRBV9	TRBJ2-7	TGTGCCAGCAGCGTAGAAGGGGGATTCTCCTACGAGCAGTACTTC	CASSVEGGFSYEQYF
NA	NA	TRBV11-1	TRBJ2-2	TGTGCCAGCAGCTTAGGACAAGGCACCGGGGAGCTGTTTTTT	CASSLGQGTGELFF
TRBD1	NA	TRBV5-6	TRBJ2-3	TGTGCCAGCAGCGAGTCCGGGACAGGGGGAACAGATACGCAGTATTTT	CASSESGTGGTDTQYF
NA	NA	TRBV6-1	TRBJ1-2	TGTGCCAGCAGGGCGGACAGAAGATACTACACCTTC	CASRADRRYYTF
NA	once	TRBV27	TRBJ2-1	TGTGCCAGCAGTCCGAACGACTTTTCCCTGTACAATGAGCAGTTCTTC	CASSPNDFSLYNEQFF
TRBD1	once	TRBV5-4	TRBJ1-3	TGTGCCAGCAGCTTGATCGCAGGGGGCGCCGGAAACACCATATATTTT	CASSLIAGGAGNTIYF
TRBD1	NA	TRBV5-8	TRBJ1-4	TGTGCCAGCAGCTTGGGGACAGGGCCGGTTGATGAAAAACTGTTTTTT	CASSLGTGPVDEKLFF
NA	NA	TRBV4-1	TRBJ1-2	TGCGCCAGCAGCCAAGGTCCAGACAGACCCAACTATGGCTACACCTTC	CASSQGPDRPNYGYTF
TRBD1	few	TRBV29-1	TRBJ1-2	TGCAGCGTTGAGGCGGGACAGGGCTATGGCTACACCTTC	CSVEAGQGYGYTF
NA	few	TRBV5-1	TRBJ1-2	TGCGCCAGCAGTTGGGTGCAACAGGGCGATGGCTACACCTTC	CASSWVQQGDGYTF
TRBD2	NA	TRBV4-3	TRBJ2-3	TGCGCCAGCAGCCAAGATTTGGGCGGGGGGACAGATACGCAGTATTTT	CASSQDLGGGTDTQYF
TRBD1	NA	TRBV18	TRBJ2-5	TGTGCCAGCTCACCACGGACAGGGGGGCAAGAGACCCAGTACTTC	CASSPRTGGQETQYF
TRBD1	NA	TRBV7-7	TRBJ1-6	TGTGCCAGCAGCAAGGACAGGGGATCACCCCTCCACTTT	CASSKDRGSPLHF
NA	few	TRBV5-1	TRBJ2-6	TGCGCCAGCAGCCCCACTGGCTCTGGGGCCAACGTCCTGACTTTC	CASSPTGSGANVLTF
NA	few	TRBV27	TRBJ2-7	TGTGCCAGCAGTTCCAGCTCCTACGAGCAGTACTTC	CASSSSSYEQYF
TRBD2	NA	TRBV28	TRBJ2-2	TGTGCCAGCAGTACCCCATTAGCGGGGGGAAACACCGGGGAGCTGTTTTTT	CASSTPLAGGNTGELFF
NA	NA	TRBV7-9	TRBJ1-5	TGTGCCAGCAGCGAGACAGATCAGCCCCAGCATTTT	CASSETDQPQHF
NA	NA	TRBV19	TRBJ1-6	TGTGCCAGTAGTATAAAACAGGCTAATTCACCCCTCCACTTT	CASSIKQANSPLHF
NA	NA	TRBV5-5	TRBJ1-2	TGTGCCAGCAGCCTTACCCACGGGTTAGGCTATGGCTACACCTTC	CASSLTHGLGYGYTF
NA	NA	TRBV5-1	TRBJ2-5	TGCGCCAGCAGCCTGGTGGCGGGATTAGGAGAGACCCAGTACTTC	CASSLVAGLGETQYF
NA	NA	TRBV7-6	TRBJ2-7	TGTGCCAGCAGCTTAGGCAGGTTTTCCTACGAGCAGTACTTC	CASSLGRFSYEQYF
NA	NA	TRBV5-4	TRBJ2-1	TGTGCCAGCAGCTTAGGGACTCGCGGGAATGAGCAGTTCTTC	CASSLGTRGNEQFF
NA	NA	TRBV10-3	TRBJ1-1	TGTGCCATCAGTGCGGGGGCTGAAGCTTTCTTT	CAISAGAEAFF
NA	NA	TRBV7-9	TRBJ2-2	TGTGCCAGCCCCACGCCGGTCGGGGAGCTGTTTTTT	CASPTPVGELFF
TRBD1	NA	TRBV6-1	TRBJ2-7	TGTGCCAGCAGGGGGACAGGGCCATCCTACGAGCAGTACTTC	CASRGTGPSYEQYF
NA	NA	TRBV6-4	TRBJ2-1	TGTGCCAGCAGTGATGCGGGGAGCTCCTACAATGAGCAGTTCTTC	CASSDAGSSYNEQFF
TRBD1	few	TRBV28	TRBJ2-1	TGTGCCAGCAGGACAGGGGGATCCTACAATGAGCAGTTCTTC	CASRTGGSYNEQFF
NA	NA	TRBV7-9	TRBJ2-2	TGTGCCAGCAGCTTAGGGGCAGGGTCCAAGACCGGGGAGCTGTTTTTT	CASSLGAGSKTGELFF
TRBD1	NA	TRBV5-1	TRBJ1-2	TGCGCCAGCAGCTTAGGACAGGGGCAAGCGTATGGCTACACCTTC	CASSLGQGQAYGYTF
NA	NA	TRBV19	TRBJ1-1	TGTGCCAGTAGTATAAGAGGGAACACTGAAGCTTTCTTT	CASSIRGNTEAFF
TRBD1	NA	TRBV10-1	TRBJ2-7	TGCGCCAGCAGTGAGTCGGACAGGGCAGGCTACGAGCAGTACTTC	CASSESDRAGYEQYF
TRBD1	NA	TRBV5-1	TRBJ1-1	TGCGCCAGCAGCTTGACGGGAGACAGGGGGCATGGCACTGAAGCTTTCTTT	CASSLTGDRGHGTEAFF
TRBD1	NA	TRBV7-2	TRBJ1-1	TGTGCCAGCAGCGTTAGGACAGGGGGATTGGATAGCACTGAAGCTTTCTTT	CASSVRTGGLDSTEAFF
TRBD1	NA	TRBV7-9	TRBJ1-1	TGTGCCAGCAGCCAAAGGGACAGGGGTAACACTGAAGCTTTCTTT	CASSQRDRGNTEAFF
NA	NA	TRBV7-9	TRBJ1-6	TGTGCCAGCAGCTTAGAATCGTTGAATTCACCCCTCCACTTT	CASSLESLNSPLHF
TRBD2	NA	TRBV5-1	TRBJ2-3	TGCGCCAGCAGCAACGATATAGCGGGGGGGGGAGGAGATACGCAGTATTTT	CASSNDIAGGGGDTQYF
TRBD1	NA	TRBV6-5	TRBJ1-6	TGTGCCAGCATACAGGGGCAGGGCTTTAATTCACCCCTCCACTTT	CASIQGQGFNSPLHF
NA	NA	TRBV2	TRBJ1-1	TGTGCCAGCCTCGGAGGGCTGGATGAAGCTTTCTTT	CASLGGLDEAFF